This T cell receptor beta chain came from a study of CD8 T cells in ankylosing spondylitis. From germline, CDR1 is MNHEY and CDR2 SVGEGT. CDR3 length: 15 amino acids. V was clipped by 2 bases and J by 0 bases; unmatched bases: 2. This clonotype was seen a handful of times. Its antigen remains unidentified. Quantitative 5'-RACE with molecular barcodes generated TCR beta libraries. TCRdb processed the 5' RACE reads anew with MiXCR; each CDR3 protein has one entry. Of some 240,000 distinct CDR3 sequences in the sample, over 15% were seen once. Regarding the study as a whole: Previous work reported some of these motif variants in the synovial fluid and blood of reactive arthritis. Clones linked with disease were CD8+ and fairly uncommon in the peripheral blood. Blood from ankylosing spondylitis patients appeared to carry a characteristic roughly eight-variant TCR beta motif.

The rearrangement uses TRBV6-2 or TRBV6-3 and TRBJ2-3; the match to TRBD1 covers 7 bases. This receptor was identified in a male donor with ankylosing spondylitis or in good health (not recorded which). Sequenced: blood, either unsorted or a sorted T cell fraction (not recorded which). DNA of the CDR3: TGTGCCAGCAGTTACGGACAGGCCAGCACAGATACGCAGTATTTT. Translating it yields CASSYGQASTDTQYF.